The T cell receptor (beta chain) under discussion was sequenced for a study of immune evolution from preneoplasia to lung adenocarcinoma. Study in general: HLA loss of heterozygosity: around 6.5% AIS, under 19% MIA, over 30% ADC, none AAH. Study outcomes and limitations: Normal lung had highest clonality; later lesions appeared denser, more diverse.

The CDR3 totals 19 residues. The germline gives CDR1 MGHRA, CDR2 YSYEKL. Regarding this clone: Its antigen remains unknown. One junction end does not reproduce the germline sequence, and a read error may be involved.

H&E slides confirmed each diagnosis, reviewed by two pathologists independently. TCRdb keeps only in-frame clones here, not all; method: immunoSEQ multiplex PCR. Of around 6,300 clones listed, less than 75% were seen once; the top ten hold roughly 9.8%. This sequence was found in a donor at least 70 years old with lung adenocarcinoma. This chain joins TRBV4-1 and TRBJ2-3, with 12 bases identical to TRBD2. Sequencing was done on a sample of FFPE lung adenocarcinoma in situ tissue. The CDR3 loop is CASGQDGSVTSGRGDTQYF. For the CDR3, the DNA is TGCGCCAGCGGCCAGGACGGGAGTGTGACTAGCGGGAGAGGGGATACGCAGTATTTT.